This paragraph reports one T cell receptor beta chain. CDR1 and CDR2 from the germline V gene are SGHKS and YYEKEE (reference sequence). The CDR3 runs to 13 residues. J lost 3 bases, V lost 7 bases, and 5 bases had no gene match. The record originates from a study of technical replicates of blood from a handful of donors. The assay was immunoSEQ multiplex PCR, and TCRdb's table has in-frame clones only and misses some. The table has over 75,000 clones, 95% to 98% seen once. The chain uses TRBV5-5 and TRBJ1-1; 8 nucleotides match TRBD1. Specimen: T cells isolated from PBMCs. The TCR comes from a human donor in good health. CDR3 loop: CASDEQGDTEAFF. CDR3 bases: TGTGCCAGCGACGAACAGGGGGACACTGAAGCTTTCTTT.